This T cell receptor (beta chain) stems from a study of blood T cell repertoires in COVID-19. Methods used by the authors: Estimation of nucleated cell counts was performed using reference gene primer amplification. Assay: immunoSEQ multiplex PCR; the TCRdb copy retains only in-frame clones and omits some. The V and J calls and the clone size are those of that table, but D and trimming were determined from the DNA. This repertoire shows about 190,000 clones, approximately 78% found once; its top ten account for around 2.8%. This TCR was sampled from a woman over 75 with active or convalescent COVID-19. Input material: peripheral blood.

The CDR3 here is CASRLTGYEQYF. As DNA, the CDR3 is TGTGCCAGCAGACTTACAGGATACGAGCAGTACTTC. The chain has TRBV11-2 and TRBJ2-7; tentative D call: TRBD1 (5 bases). Trimming removed 6 bases from V and 4 bases from J, with 10 bases in between. Germline CDR1 is SGHAT and CDR2 is FQNNGV. The CDR3 runs to 12 residues.